Below, 2 T cell receptor beta chains from the same sample are listed, as sequenced in a study of OX40 agonist ivuxolimab in advanced cancers. The repertoire was sequenced with immunoSEQ multiplex PCR; TCRdb's copy has only in-frame clones and lacks some. The table records 33,000 or so clones, about 78% of them present only once. The sample was CD4+ or CD8+ T cells sorted from blood, taken in a trial of the OX40 agonist ivuxolimab. The receptor source for this set is an adult with an advanced solid tumor such as melanoma, head and neck, liver or kidney cancer.

The J gene is TRBJ2-7, the V gene TRBV2, with D maybe TRBD1 (6 bases). V was clipped by 6 bases and J by 2 bases, with 8 bases between them. CDR1 SNHLY and CDR2 FYNNEI come from the germline V gene. This CDR3 has 12 residues. CDR3 sequence: CASRQGPYEQYF. In nucleotides, the CDR3 is TGTGCCAGCAGACAGGGACCCTACGAGCAGTACTTC.

This clone was observed once. The J gene is TRBJ2-3, the V gene TRBV7-9; D gene uncertain. CDR1 is SEHNR, CDR2 FQNEAQ, per germline (reference sequence). V was pared by 3 bases and J by 5 bases, with 9 bases between. The CDR3 consists of 13 residues. CDR3 sequence: CASSLVGRDTQYF. Written as DNA, the CDR3 is TGTGCCAGCAGCTTGGTAGGGCGAGATACGCAGTATTTT.